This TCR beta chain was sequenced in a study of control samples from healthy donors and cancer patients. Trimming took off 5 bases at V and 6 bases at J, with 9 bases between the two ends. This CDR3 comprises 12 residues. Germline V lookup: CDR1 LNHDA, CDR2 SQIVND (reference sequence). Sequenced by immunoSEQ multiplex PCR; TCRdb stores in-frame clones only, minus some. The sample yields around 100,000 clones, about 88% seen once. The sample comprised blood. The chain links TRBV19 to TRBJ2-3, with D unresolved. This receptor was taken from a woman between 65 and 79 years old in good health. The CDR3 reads CASSPSGDTQYF. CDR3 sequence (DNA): TGTGCCAGTAGTCCATCAGGCGATACGCAGTATTTT.